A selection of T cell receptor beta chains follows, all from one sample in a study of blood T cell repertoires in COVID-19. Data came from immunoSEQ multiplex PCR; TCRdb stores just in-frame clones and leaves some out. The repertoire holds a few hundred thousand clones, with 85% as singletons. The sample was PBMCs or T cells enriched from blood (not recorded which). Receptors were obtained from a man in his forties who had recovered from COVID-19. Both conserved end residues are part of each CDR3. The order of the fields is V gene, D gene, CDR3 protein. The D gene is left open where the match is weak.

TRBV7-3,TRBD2,CASSSTASGSGNEQFF
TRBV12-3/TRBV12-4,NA,CASSLQIHNEQFF
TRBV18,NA,CASSPRTTDEQYF
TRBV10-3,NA,CAISRSGGRNTEAFF
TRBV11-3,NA,CASSFPYTGELFF
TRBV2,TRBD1,CASSAGGREKLFF
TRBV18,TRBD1,CASSFSQGDTGELFF
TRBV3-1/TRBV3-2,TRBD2,CASSQGSVAGIPNEQFF
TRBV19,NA,CASSIEAREWQPQHF
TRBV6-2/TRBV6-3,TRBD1,CASSFATGEQPWDGYTF
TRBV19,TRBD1,CASRRTGGAGEAFF
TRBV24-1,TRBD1,CATSGTGYGYTF
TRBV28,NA,CASSLGSLSNQPQHF
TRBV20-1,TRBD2,CSASGLAGGLNSYEQYF
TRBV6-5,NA,CASILNTEAFF
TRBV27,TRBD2,CASSPLRTSDEQYF
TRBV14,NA,CASSQVAGNRARDGYTF
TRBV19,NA,CASSIVGGLYGYTF
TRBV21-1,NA,CASSVATGIRGMVTDTQYF
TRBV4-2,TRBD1,CASSQGGGPTYGYTF
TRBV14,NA,CASSQEWLSPYNEQFF
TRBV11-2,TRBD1,CASSSGQGATYNEQFF